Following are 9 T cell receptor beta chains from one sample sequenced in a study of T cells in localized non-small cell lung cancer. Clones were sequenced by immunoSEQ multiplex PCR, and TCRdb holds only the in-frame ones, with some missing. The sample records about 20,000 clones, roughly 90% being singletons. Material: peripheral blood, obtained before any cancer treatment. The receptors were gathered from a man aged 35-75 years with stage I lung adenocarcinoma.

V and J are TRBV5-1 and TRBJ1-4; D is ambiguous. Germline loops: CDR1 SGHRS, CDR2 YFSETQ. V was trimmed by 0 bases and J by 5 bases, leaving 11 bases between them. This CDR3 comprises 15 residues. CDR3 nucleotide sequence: TGCGCCAGCAGCTTGGCAATGGGAAGGAATGAAAAACTGTTTTTT. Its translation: CASSLAMGRNEKLFF.

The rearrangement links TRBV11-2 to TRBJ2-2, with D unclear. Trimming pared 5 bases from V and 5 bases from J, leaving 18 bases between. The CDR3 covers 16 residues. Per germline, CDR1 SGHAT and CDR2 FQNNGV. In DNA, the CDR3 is TGTGCCAGCAGCCCCGTTTTCAGGTCAGAAACCGGGGAGCTGTTTTTT. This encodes CASSPVFRSETGELFF.

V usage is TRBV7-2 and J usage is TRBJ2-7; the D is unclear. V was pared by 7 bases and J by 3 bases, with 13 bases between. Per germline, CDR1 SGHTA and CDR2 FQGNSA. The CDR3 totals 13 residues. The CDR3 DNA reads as TGTGCCAGCACCCCCCTGGGCAACTACGAGCAGTACTTC. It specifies CASTPLGNYEQYF.

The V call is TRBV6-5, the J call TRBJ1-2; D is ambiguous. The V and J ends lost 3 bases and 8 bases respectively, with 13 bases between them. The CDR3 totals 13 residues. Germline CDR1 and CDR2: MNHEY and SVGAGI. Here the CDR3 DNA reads TGTGCCAGCAGTTATGTCCCTCGGCGCGGCTACACCTTC. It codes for CASSYVPRRGYTF.

CDR3 amino acids: CATVRLTMNTEAFF. CDR3 DNA: TGTGCCACCGTGCGGCTAACCATGAACACTGAAGCTTTCTTT. The chain combines TRBV19 with TRBJ1-1; the D is unclear. Between the trimmed V and J ends, which lost 10 bases and 0 bases, there was a span of 15 bases. Germline lookup yields CDR1 LNHDA and CDR2 SQIVND (reference sequence). The CDR3 is 14 amino acids.

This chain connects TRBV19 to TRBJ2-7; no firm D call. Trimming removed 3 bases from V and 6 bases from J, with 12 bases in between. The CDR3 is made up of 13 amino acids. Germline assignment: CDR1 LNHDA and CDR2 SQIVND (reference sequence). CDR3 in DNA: TGTGCCAGTAGTATTTTTGTCCGAGGCGAGCAGTACTTC. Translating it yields CASSIFVRGEQYF.

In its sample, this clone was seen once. The CDR3 region is CASSLAPLSGGPQSYNEQFF. Written as DNA, the CDR3 is TGTGCCAGCAGCTTAGCGCCTCTGAGCGGGGGGCCCCAATCCTACAATGAGCAGTTCTTC. V is TRBV7-6 and J is TRBJ2-1; 9 bases map to TRBD2. Germline CDR1 SGHVS, CDR2 FNYEAQ. This CDR3 region has 20 residues. The ends lost 0 bases at V and 1 base at J; junction bases unmatched: 13.

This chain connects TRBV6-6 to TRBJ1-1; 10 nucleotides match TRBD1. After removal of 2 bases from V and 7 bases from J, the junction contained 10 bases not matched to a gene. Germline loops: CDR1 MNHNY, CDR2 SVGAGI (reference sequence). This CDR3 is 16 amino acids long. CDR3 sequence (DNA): TGTGCCAGCAGTTACGCCTGGGACAGGGGAATCGGTGAAGCTTTCTTT. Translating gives CASSYAWDRGIGEAFF.

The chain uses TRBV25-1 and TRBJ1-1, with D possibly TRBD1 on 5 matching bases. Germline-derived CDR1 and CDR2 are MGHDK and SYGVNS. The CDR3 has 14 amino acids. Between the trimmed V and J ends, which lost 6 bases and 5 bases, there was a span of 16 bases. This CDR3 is CASRDIGGVTEAFF. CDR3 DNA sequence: TGTGCCAGCAGAGACATCGGGGGGGTTACTGAAGCTTTCTTT.